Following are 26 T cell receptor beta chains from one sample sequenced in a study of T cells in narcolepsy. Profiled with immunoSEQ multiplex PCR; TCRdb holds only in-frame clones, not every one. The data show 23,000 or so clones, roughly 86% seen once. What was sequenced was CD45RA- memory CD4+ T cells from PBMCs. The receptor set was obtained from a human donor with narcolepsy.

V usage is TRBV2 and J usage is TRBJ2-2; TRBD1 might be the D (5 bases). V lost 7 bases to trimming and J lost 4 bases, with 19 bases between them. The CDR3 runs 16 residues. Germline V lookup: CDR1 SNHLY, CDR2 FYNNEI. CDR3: CASTEEAGYVTGELFF. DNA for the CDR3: TGTGCCAGCACCGAAGAGGCAGGGTATGTCACCGGGGAGCTGTTTTTT.

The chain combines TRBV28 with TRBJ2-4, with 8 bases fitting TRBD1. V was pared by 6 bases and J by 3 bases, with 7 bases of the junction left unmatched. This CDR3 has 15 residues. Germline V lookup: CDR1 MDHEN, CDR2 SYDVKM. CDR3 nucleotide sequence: TGTGCCAGCAGCGTAATAACAGGGGGCAAAAACATTCAGTACTTC. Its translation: CASSVITGGKNIQYF. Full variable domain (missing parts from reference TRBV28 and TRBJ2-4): DVKVTQSSRYLVKRTGEKVFLECVQDMDHENMFWYRQDPGLGLRLIYFSYDVKMKEKGDIPEGYSVSREKKERFSLILESASTNQTSMYLCASSVITGGKNIQYFGAGTRLSVL.

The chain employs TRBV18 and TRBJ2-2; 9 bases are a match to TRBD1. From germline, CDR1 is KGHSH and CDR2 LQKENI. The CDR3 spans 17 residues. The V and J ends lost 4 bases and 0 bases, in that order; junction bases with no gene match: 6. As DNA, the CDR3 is TGTGCCAGCTCACAGGACAGGGGCCCTCCGAACACCGGGGAGCTGTTTTTT. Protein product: CASSQDRGPPNTGELFF. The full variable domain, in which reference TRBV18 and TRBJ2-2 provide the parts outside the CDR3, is NAGVMQNPRHLVRRRGQEARLRCSPMKGHSHVYWYRQLPEEGLKFMVYLQKENIIDESGMPKERFSAEFPKEGPSILRIQQVVRGDSAAYFCASSQDRGPPNTGELFFGEGSRLTVL.

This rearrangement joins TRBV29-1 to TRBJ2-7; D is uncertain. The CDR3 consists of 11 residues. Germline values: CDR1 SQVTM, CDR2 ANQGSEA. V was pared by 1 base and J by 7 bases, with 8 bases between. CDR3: CSVEGGQEQYF. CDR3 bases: TGCAGCGTTGAAGGGGGTCAGGAGCAGTACTTC.

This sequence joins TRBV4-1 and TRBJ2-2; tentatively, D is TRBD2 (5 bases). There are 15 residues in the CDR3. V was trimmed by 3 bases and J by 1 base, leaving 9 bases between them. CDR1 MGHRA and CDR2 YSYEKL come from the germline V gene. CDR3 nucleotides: TGCGCCAGCAGCCACGCGGGCCGGAACACCGGGGAGCTGTTTTTT. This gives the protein CASSHAGRNTGELFF.

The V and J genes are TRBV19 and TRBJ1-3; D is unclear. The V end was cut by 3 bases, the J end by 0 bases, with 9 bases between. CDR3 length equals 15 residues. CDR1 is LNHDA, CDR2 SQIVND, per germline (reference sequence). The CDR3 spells CASSMDRSSGNTIYF. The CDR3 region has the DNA TGTGCCAGTAGTATGGACCGAAGCTCTGGAAACACCATATATTTT. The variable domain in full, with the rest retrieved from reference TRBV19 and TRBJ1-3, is DGGITQSPKYLFRKEGQNVTLSCEQNLNHDAMYWYRQDPGQGLRLIYYSQIVNDFQKGDIAEGYSVSREKKESFPLTVTSAQKNPTAFYLCASSMDRSSGNTIYFGEGSWLTVV.

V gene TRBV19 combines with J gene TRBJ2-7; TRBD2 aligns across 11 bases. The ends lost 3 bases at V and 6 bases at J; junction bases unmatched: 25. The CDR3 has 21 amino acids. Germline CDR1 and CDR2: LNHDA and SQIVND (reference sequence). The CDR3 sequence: CASSMKSSGTSGISGLREQYF. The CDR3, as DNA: TGTGCCAGTAGTATGAAGAGCTCCGGGACTAGCGGAATTTCCGGGCTTCGCGAGCAGTACTTC.

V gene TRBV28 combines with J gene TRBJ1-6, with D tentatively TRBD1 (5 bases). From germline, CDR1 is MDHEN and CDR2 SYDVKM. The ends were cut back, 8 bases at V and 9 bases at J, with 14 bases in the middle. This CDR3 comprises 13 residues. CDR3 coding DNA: TGTGCCAGCGGTGGGGGGTTAAGTTCACCCCTCCACTTT. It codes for CASGGGLSSPLHF.

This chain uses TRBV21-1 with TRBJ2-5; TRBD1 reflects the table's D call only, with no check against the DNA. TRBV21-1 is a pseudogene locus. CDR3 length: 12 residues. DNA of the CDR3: TGTGCCAGCAGCAAAAGGTTGGGGCCCCAGTACTTC. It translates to CASSKRLGPQYF.

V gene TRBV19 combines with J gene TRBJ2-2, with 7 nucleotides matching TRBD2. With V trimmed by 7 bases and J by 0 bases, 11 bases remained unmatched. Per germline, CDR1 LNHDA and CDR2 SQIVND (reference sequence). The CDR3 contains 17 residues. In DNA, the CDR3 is TGTGCCAGTAACAGACTTTCTAGCGGAGCGAACACCGGGGAGCTGTTTTTT. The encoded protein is CASNRLSSGANTGELFF.

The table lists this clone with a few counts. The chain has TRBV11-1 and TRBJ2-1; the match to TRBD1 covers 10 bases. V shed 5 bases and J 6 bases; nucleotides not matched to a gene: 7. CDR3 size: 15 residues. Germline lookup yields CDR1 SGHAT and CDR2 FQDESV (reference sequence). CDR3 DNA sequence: TGTGCCAGCAGCGCCGGGACAGGGGTGTTCAATGAGCAGTTCTTC. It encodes CASSAGTGVFNEQFF.

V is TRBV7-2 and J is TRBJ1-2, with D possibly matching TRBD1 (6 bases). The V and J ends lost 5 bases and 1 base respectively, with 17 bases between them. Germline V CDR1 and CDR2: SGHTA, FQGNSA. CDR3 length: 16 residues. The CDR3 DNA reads TGTGCCAGCAGCCCAGTAACAGGGCTTCTTAACTATGGCTACACCTTC. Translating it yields CASSPVTGLLNYGYTF.

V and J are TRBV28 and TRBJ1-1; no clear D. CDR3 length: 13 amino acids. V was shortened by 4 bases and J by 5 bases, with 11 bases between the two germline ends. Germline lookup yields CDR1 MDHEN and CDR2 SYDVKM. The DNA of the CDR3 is TGTGCCAGCAGTTCTGCGTTTTGGACTGAAGCTTTCTTT. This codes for CASSSAFWTEAFF.

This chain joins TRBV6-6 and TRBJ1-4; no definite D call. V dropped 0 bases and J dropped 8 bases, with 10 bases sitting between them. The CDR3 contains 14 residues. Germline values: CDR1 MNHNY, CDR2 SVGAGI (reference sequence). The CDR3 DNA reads TGTGCCAGCAGTTACTCTGCAGCAGGAGAAAAACTGTTTTTT. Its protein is CASSYSAAGEKLFF.

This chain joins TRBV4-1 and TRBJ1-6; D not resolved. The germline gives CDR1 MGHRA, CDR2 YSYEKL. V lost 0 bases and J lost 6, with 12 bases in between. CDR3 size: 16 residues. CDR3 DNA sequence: TGCGCCAGCAGCCAAGATTACGGAGGTCGTAATTCACCCCTCCACTTT. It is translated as CASSQDYGGRNSPLHF.

CDR3 sequence reads: CAISQVLAQTQDTQYF. CDR3 nucleotides: TGTGCCATCAGCCAAGTACTAGCGCAAACCCAAGATACGCAGTATTTT. The chain couples TRBV10-3 to TRBJ2-3, with TRBD2 matching 7 bases. The CDR3 spans 16 residues. V shed 6 bases and J 5 bases; nucleotides not matched to a gene: 14. Germline V CDR1 and CDR2: ENHRY, SYGVKD.

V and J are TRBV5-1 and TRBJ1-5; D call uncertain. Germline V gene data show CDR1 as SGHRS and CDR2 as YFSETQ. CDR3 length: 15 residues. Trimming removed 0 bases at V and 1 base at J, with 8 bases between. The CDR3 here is CASSLDGVSNQPQHF. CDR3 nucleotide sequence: TGCGCCAGCAGCTTGGACGGGGTCAGCAATCAGCCCCAGCATTTT. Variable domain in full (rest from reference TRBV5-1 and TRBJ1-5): KAGVTQTPRYLIKTRGQQVTLSCSPISGHRSVSWYQQTPGQGLQFLFEYFSETQRNKGNFPGRFSGRQFSNSRSEMNVSTLELGDSALYLCASSLDGVSNQPQHFGDGTRLSIL.

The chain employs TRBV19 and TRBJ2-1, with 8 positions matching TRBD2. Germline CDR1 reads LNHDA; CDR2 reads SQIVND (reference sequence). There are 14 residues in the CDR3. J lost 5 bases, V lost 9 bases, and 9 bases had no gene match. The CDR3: CASLRSGANNEQFF. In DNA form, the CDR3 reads TGTGCCAGCCTTCGTAGCGGGGCGAACAATGAGCAGTTCTTC.

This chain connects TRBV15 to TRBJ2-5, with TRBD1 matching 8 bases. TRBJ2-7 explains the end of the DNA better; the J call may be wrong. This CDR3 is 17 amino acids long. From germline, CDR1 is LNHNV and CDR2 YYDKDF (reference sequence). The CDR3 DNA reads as TGTGCCACTCATCACAGGGGGGACCGGACTACCATCTACGAGCAGTACTTC. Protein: CATHHRGDRTTIYEQYF.

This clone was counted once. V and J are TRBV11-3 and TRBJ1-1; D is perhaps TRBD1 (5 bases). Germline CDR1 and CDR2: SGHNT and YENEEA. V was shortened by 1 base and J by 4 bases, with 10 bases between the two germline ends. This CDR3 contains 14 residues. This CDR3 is CASSLAPGSTEAFF. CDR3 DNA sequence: TGTGCCAGCAGCTTAGCCCCAGGGAGCACTGAAGCTTTCTTT.

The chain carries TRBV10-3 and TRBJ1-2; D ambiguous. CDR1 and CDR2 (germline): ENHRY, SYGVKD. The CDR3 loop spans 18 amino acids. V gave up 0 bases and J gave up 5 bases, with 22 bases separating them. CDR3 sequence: CAISESIMRTRRDYGYTF. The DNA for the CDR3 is TGTGCCATCAGTGAGTCCATAATGCGGACCCGAAGAGATTATGGCTACACCTTC.

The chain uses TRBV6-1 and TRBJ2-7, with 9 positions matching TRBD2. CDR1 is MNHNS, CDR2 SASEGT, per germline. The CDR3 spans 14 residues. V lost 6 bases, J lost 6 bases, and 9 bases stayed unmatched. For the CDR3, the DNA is TGTGCCAGCAGGGCTAGCGGGATAGTCGGCGAGCAGTACTTC. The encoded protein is CASRASGIVGEQYF.

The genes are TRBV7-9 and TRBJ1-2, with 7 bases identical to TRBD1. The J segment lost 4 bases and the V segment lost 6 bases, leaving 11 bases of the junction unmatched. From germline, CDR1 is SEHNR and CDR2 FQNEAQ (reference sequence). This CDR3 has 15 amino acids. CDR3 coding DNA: TGTGCCAGCAGGTTTTCCACAGGGGTGAGCTATGGCTACACCTTC. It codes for CASRFSTGVSYGYTF.

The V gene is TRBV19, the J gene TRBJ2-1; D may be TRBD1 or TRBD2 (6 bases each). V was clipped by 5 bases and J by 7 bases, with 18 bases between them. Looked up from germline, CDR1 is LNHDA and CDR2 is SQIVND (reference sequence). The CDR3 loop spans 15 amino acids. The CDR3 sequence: CASSSQGLAYNEQFF. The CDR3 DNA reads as TGTGCCAGTAGTTCTCAGGGGCTAGCGTATAATGAGCAGTTCTTC.

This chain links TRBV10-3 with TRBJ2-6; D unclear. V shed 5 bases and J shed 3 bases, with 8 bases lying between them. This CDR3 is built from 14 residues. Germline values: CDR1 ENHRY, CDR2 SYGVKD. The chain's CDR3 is CAISPPDGANVLTF. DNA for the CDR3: TGTGCCATCAGTCCCCCAGATGGGGCCAACGTCCTGACTTTC.

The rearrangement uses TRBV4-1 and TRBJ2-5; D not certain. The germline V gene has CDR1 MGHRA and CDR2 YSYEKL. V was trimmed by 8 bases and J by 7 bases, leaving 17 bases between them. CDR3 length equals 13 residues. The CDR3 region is CASPPGAAGTQYF. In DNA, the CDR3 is TGCGCCAGCCCCCCGGGCGCCGCTGGGACCCAGTACTTC.